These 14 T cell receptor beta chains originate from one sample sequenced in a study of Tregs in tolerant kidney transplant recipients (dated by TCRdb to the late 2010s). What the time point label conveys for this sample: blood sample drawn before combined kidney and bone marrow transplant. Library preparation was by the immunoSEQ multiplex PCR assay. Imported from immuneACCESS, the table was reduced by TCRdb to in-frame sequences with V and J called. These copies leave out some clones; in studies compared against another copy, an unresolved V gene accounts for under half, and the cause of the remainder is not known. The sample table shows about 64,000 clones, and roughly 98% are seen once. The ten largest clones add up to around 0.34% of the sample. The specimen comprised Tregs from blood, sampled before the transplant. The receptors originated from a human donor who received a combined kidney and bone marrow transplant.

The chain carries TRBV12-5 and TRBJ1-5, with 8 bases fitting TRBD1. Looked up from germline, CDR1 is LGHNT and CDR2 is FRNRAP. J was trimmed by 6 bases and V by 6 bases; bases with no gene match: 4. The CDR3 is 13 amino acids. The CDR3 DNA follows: TGTGCTAGTGGCTGGACAGGGATTCAGCCCCAGCATTTT. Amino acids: CASGWTGIQPQHF.

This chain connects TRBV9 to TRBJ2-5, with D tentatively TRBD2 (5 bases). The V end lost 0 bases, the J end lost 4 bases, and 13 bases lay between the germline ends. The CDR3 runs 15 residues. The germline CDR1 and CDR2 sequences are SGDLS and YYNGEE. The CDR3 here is CASSVGRTRGETQYF. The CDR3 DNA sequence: TGTGCCAGCAGCGTAGGCCGTACACGGGGAGAGACCCAGTACTTC.

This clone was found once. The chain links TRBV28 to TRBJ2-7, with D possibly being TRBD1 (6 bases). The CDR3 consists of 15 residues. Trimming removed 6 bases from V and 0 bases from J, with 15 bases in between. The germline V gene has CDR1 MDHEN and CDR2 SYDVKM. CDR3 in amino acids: CASRSDRLSSYEQYF. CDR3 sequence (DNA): TGTGCCAGCAGATCGGACAGACTTAGCTCCTACGAGCAGTACTTC.

The CDR3 region has the DNA TGTGCCAGCTCACCCGGGAGGGGGAAAGCTGAAGCTTTCTTT. Amino acids: CASSPGRGKAEAFF. The gene calls are TRBV18 and TRBJ1-1; TRBD1 might be the D (6 bases). This CDR3 is 14 amino acids long. CDR1 and CDR2 (germline): KGHSH, LQKENI. V was clipped by 3 bases and J by 6 bases, with 14 bases between them.

The CDR3 reads CSVAGGRGNSYEQYF. The CDR3 region has the DNA TGCAGCGTCGCGGGAGGGCGGGGAAACTCCTACGAGCAGTACTTC. The gene calls are TRBV29-1 and TRBJ2-7, with 9 positions matching TRBD2. CDR3 length: 15 residues. The germline V gene has CDR1 SQVTM and CDR2 ANQGSEA. V was pared by 6 bases and J by 0 bases, with 9 bases of the junction left unmatched.

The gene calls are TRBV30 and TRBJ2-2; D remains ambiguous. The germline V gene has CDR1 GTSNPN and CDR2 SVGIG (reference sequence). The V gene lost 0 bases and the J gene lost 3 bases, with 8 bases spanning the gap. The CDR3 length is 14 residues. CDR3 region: CAWSVEGDTGELFF. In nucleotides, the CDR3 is TGTGCCTGGAGTGTAGAAGGAGACACCGGGGAGCTGTTTTTT.

In DNA, the CDR3 is TGTGCCAGCAGTATACGGCGGGGGGCAGATACGCAGTATTTT. Its translation: CASSIRRGADTQYF. The rearrangement links TRBV27 to TRBJ2-3, with 8 bases aligning to TRBD2. Unmatched junction bases numbered 5, after V lost 5 bases and J lost 4 bases. CDR1 is MNHEY, CDR2 SMNVEV, per germline (reference sequence). The CDR3 extends over 14 amino acids.

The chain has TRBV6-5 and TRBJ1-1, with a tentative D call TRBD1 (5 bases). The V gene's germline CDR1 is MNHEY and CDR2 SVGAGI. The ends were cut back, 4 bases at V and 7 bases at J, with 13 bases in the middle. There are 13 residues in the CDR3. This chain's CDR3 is CASSFLGQGEAFF. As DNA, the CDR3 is TGTGCCAGCAGTTTCCTCGGGCAGGGTGAAGCTTTCTTT.

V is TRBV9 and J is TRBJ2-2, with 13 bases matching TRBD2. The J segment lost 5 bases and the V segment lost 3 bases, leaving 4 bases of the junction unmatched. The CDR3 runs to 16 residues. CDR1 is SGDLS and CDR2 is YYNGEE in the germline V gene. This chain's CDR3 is CASSEGLAGMTGELFF. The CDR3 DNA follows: TGTGCCAGCAGCGAGGGACTAGCGGGAATGACCGGGGAGCTGTTTTTT.

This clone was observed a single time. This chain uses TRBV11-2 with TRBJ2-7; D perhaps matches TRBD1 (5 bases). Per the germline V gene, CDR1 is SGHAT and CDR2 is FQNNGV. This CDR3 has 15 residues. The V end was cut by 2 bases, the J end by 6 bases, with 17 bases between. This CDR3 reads CASSLLSPGQSEQYF. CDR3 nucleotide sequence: TGTGCCAGCAGCTTATTGAGTCCCGGACAATCCGAGCAGTACTTC.

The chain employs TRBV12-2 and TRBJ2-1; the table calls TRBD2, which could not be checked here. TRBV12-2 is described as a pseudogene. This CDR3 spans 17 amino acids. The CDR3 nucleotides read TGTGCAAGTCGCTTTCTGACTAGCGGGGGCCCCCACAATGAGCAGTTCTTC. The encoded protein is CASRFLTSGGPHNEQFF.

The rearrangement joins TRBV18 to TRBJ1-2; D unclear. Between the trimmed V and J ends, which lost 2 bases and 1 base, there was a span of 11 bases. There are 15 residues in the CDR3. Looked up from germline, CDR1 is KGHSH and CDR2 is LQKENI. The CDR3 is CASSPVGEVNYGYTF. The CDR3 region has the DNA TGTGCCAGCTCACCAGTCGGGGAGGTTAACTATGGCTACACCTTC.

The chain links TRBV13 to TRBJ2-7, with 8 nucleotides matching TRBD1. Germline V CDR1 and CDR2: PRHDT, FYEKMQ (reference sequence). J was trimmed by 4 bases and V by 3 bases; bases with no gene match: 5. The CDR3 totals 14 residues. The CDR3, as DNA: TGTGCCAGCAGCTTCCGGACAGGGCGGTACGAGCAGTACTTC. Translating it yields CASSFRTGRYEQYF. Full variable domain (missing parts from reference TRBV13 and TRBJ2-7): AAGVIQSPRHLIKEKRETATLKCYPIPRHDTVYWYQQGPGQDPQFLISFYEKMQSDKGSIPDRFSAQQFSDYHSELNMSSLELGDSALYFCASSFRTGRYEQYFGPGTRLTVT.

CDR3 protein: CASSPPGGGRFF. The CDR3 DNA reads as TGTGCCAGCAGCCCCCCCGGGGGAGGAAGGTTCTTC. The gene calls are TRBV7-2 and TRBJ2-1, with D possibly TRBD2 on 6 matching bases. The CDR3 covers 12 residues. V was clipped by 5 bases and J by 15 bases, with 17 bases between them. Germline assignment: CDR1 SGHTA and CDR2 FQGNSA.